Presented here are 18 T cell receptor beta chains from one specimen sequenced in a study of cytomegalovirus exposure and HLA in healthy donors. The PCR made use of 60 Vbeta and 13 Jbeta primers. Profiling relied on immunoSEQ multiplex PCR, and the TCRdb table lists in-frame clones only, not all of them. The data contain 100,000 to 150,000 clones, 81% of them seen just once; the ten biggest clones take up more than 3%. Sequencing was done on a sample of PBMCs. Receptors originate from a man between 18 and 35 years old in good health and CMV-seropositive.

This rearrangement joins TRBV9 to TRBJ2-1, with 10 bases aligning to TRBD1. CDR3 size: 20 residues. J gave up 7 bases and V 4 bases, and 23 bases lay outside the gene matches. CDR1 is SGDLS, CDR2 YYNGEE, per germline. The chain's CDR3 is CASSHNRDRGKAGEKNEQFF. The DNA of the CDR3 is TGTGCCAGCAGCCACAACCGGGACAGGGGAAAAGCAGGGGAAAAAAATGAGCAGTTCTTC.

This rearrangement joins TRBV30 to TRBJ1-6; 9 nucleotides match TRBD1. CDR1 is GTSNPN, CDR2 SVGIG, per germline (reference sequence). Trimming cost V 5 bases and J 6 bases; bases outside gene matches: 8. The CDR3 has 15 amino acids. The CDR3 sequence: CAWRQGGIRNSPLHF. The CDR3 DNA follows: TGTGCCTGGCGACAGGGGGGTATCCGTAATTCACCCCTCCACTTT. The variable domain in full, completed from reference TRBV30 and TRBJ1-6, reads SQTIHQWPATLVQPVGSPLSLECTVEGTSNPNLYWYRQAAGRGLQLLFYSVGIGQISSEVPQNLSASRPQDRQFILSSKKLLLSDSGFYLCAWRQGGIRNSPLHFGNGTRLTVT.

This sequence joins TRBV5-1 and TRBJ2-7; 9 nucleotides line up with TRBD2. V was pared by 3 bases and J by 4 bases, with 8 bases of the junction left unmatched. The length of the CDR3 is 15 residues. Germline CDR1 is SGHRS and CDR2 is YFSETQ. CDR3 protein: CASSSLAGENYEQYF. CDR3 sequence (DNA): TGCGCCAGCAGCTCGTTAGCGGGAGAGAATTACGAGCAGTACTTC.

This rearrangement joins TRBV7-2 to TRBJ1-1, with TRBD1 as a possible D gene (6 bases). The V end was cut by 4 bases, the J end by 5 bases, with 14 bases between. From germline, CDR1 is SGHTA and CDR2 FQGNSA. The CDR3 is made up of 14 amino acids. Here the CDR3 reads CASSYIQGWTEAFF. The CDR3 DNA reads TGTGCCAGCAGCTATATACAGGGTTGGACTGAAGCTTTCTTT. Variable domain in full (rest from reference TRBV7-2 and TRBJ1-1): GAGVSQSPSNKVTEKGKDVELRCDPISGHTALYWYRQSLGQGLEFLIYFQGNSAPDKSGLPSDRFSAERTGGSVSTLTIQRTQQEDSAVYLCASSYIQGWTEAFFGQGTRLTVV.

In DNA form, the CDR3 reads TGCGCCAGCAGCTTGTCGGTAGCGAGCTACGAGCAGTACTTC. Amino acid sequence: CASSLSVASYEQYF. The chain couples TRBV5-1 to TRBJ2-7; the D gene is possibly TRBD2 (5 bases). Between the trimmed V and J ends, which lost 1 base and 3 bases, there was a span of 11 bases. The length of the CDR3 is 14 residues. Germline V lookup: CDR1 SGHRS, CDR2 YFSETQ.

The chain is built from TRBV6-5 and TRBJ2-1; 8 bases match TRBD2. Trimming took 5 bases from V and 14 from J; bases not matched to a gene: 14. This CDR3 spans 14 amino acids. The V gene's germline CDR1 is MNHEY and CDR2 SVGAGI. The CDR3 here is CASSPGGGRGGKFF. For the CDR3, the DNA is TGTGCCAGCAGTCCGGGCGGGGGGCGGGGAGGGAAGTTCTTC.

The V call is TRBV9, the J call TRBJ2-1; no clear D gene. The CDR3 extends over 12 amino acids. V was shortened by 2 bases and J by 9 bases, with 9 bases between the two germline ends. The germline V gene has CDR1 SGDLS and CDR2 YYNGEE. The DNA for the CDR3 is TGTGCCAGCAGCGTTCGAAACGGTGAGCAGTTCTTC. It is translated as CASSVRNGEQFF.

Details on this clone: At the DNA level, this CDR3 is encoded by other sequences in the same sample as well. V is TRBV10-3 and J is TRBJ2-5, with 7 bases lining up with TRBD1. Per the germline V gene, CDR1 is ENHRY and CDR2 is SYGVKD. V lost 6 bases to trimming and J lost 5 bases; unmatched junction nucleotides: 0. This CDR3 region has 11 residues. This chain's CDR3 is CAISRGETQYF. The CDR3 DNA is TGTGCCATCAGCAGGGGGGAGACCCAGTACTTC.

This rearrangement joins TRBV30 to TRBJ1-2; maybe TRBD1 (6 bases). The CDR3 is 13 residues long. Trimming cost V 2 bases and J 3 bases, with 10 bases left between them. Per the germline V gene, CDR1 is GTSNPN and CDR2 is SVGIG (reference sequence). This CDR3 is CAWSRRTDYGYTF. DNA of the CDR3: TGTGCCTGGAGTAGAAGGACAGACTATGGCTACACCTTC. Together with reference TRBV30 and TRBJ1-2, the CDR3 gives the full variable domain: SQTIHQWPATLVQPVGSPLSLECTVEGTSNPNLYWYRQAAGRGLQLLFYSVGIGQISSEVPQNLSASRPQDRQFILSSKKLLLSDSGFYLCAWSRRTDYGYTFGSGTRLTVV.

The chain couples TRBV19 to TRBJ1-1; D gene ambiguous. The length of the CDR3 is 11 residues. V was trimmed by 8 bases and J by 6 bases, leaving 10 bases between them. CDR1 and CDR2 (germline): LNHDA, SQIVND (reference sequence). CDR3 amino acids: CASFRGAEAFF. The CDR3 DNA reads TGTGCCAGTTTCAGAGGAGCTGAAGCTTTCTTT.

This chain uses TRBV5-1 with TRBJ2-6, with 8 bases lining up with TRBD1. The germline gives CDR1 SGHRS, CDR2 YFSETQ. This CDR3 contains 17 residues. The V segment lost 0 bases and the J segment 3 bases; nucleotides outside the gene matches: 5. The DNA of the CDR3 is TGCGCCAGCAGCTTGGGTACCAGGGGGCTTGGGGCCAACGTCCTGACTTTC. Translated: CASSLGTRGLGANVLTF.

This chain joins TRBV6-5 and TRBJ2-7; a possible D gene is TRBD2 (6 bases). CDR3 length equals 15 residues. Trimming cost V 7 bases and J 2 bases, with 18 bases left between them. Germline V lookup: CDR1 MNHEY, CDR2 SVGAGI. The CDR3 sequence: CASKGSGRGPYEQYF. CDR3 sequence (DNA): TGTGCCAGCAAAGGGTCCGGGAGAGGGCCCTACGAGCAGTACTTC.

The chain combines TRBV5-1 with TRBJ1-1, with 7 bases fitting TRBD1. Germline V gene lookup returns CDR1 SGHRS and CDR2 YFSETQ. CDR3 size: 16 residues. With 3 bases clipped from V and 5 bases from J, the junction kept 13 bases outside the gene matches. Written as DNA, the CDR3 is TGCGCCAGCAGCTCACCGAGAGGGGGCGCGAGGACTGAAGCTTTCTTT. This gives the protein CASSSPRGGARTEAFF.

This chain links TRBV7-2 with TRBJ2-5; tentative D call: TRBD1 (6 bases). V was clipped by 5 bases and J by 1 base, with 11 bases between them. Per the germline V gene, CDR1 is SGHTA and CDR2 is FQGNSA. There are 14 residues in the CDR3. The CDR3 region is CASSQIRGQETQYF. CDR3 nucleotides: TGTGCCAGCAGCCAAATCAGGGGCCAAGAGACCCAGTACTTC.

The rearrangement joins TRBV2 to TRBJ1-2; D possibly corresponds to TRBD1 (5 bases). Germline-derived CDR1 and CDR2 are SNHLY and FYNNEI. This CDR3 has 14 amino acids. Trimming shortened V by 0 bases and J by 8 bases, and 13 bases separated the two germline ends. CDR3 protein: CASSEAPQGVGYTF. CDR3 bases: TGTGCCAGCAGTGAAGCGCCTCAGGGCGTAGGCTACACCTTC.

The V and J genes are TRBV7-8 and TRBJ2-5; no clear D gene. The J call is doubtful: the DNA matches TRBJ2-7 better. The germline gives CDR1 SGHVS, CDR2 FQNEAQ. The CDR3 contains 12 residues. The CDR3 loop is CASSLAFLEQYF. In DNA, the CDR3 is TGTGCCAGCAGCTTAGCGTTTCTCGAGCAGTACTTC.

The chain joins TRBV7-9 to TRBJ1-3; D possibly corresponds to TRBD1 (6 bases). The CDR3 runs 14 residues. The germline V and J ends were trimmed by 6 bases and 0 bases, with 9 bases remaining between them. CDR1 is SEHNR and CDR2 is FQNEAQ in the germline V gene (reference sequence). Here the CDR3 DNA reads TGTGCCAGCAGACCGGACAGCTCTGGAAACACCATATATTTT. This translates into CASRPDSSGNTIYF.

This rearrangement joins TRBV5-1 to TRBJ1-4, with D possibly being TRBD1 (5 bases). The CDR3 consists of 15 residues. Germline values: CDR1 SGHRS, CDR2 YFSETQ. Trimming removed 0 bases from V and 9 bases from J, with 15 bases in between. This CDR3 reads CASSLDTGSSQKLFF. The CDR3 coding sequence is TGCGCCAGCAGCTTGGATACAGGTTCGTCCCAAAAACTGTTTTTT. Combining the CDR3 with reference TRBV5-1 and TRBJ1-4 gives the whole variable domain KAGVTQTPRYLIKTRGQQVTLSCSPISGHRSVSWYQQTPGQGLQFLFEYFSETQRNKGNFPGRFSGRQFSNSRSEMNVSTLELGDSALYLCASSLDTGSSQKLFFGSGTQLSVL.